What follows are 25 T cell receptor beta chains derived from one specimen sequenced in a study of siplizumab effects on memory and regulatory T cells. TCRdb keeps only in-frame clones here, not all; method: immunoSEQ multiplex PCR. The table lists around 99,000 clones, just over 90% of them singletons. Sequencing input: Tregs sorted from blood. These receptors originate from a human donor in good health.

V gene TRBV11-3 combines with J gene TRBJ2-1; D gene ambiguous. CDR1 and CDR2 (germline): SGHNT, YENEEA. The CDR3 runs to 14 residues. The V gene lost 1 base and the J gene lost 4 bases, with 8 bases spanning the gap. For the CDR3, the DNA is TGTGCCAGCAGCTTAGGGACCCCTTACAATGAGCAGTTCTTC. Amino acids: CASSLGTPYNEQFF.

The chain employs TRBV5-1 and TRBJ1-4; 8 positions match TRBD1. This CDR3 spans 15 amino acids. Germline V gives CDR1 SGHRS, CDR2 YFSETQ. The junction had 8 bases not matched to a gene; V was cut back by 3 bases and J by 7 bases. The CDR3 reads CASSSDRGSGEKLFF. CDR3 nucleotide sequence: TGCGCCAGCAGCTCCGACAGGGGTTCGGGTGAAAAACTGTTTTTT.

The chain combines TRBV7-3 with TRBJ2-1; D remains ambiguous. Trimming stripped 3 bases from V and 7 bases from J, with 7 bases between. Germline assignment: CDR1 SGHTA and CDR2 FQGTGA. The CDR3 totals 12 residues. The CDR3 DNA reads as TGTGCCAGCAGCTTTTCTAGGAATGAGCAGTTCTTC. Its translation is CASSFSRNEQFF.

The chain joins TRBV20-1 to TRBJ2-1; possible D gene TRBD2, 5 bases. Germline V gene sequence: CDR1 DFQATT, CDR2 SNEGSKA (reference sequence). V shed 3 bases and J shed 10 bases, with 10 bases lying between them. CDR3 length: 11 residues. Here the CDR3 reads CSASSPGEQFF. DNA for the CDR3: TGCAGTGCTAGTTCTCCGGGAGAGCAGTTCTTC.

The rearrangement links TRBV5-1 to TRBJ2-3, with D hard to call. V was cut by 4 bases and J by 3 bases, with 12 bases left in between. The CDR3 is made up of 14 amino acids. Germline CDR1 and CDR2: SGHRS and YFSETQ. CDR3 coding DNA: TGCGCCAGCAGCGGGGATTTCGGGACAGATACGCAGTATTTT. Amino acid sequence: CASSGDFGTDTQYF.

The genes are TRBV14 and TRBJ2-7; 13 bases match TRBD2. V lost 10 bases, J lost 7 bases, and 7 bases stayed unmatched. Germline assignment: CDR1 SGHDN and CDR2 FVKESK. This CDR3 comprises 13 residues. CDR3 coding DNA: TGTGCCACCCGGACTAGCGGGAGTTGGGAGCAGTACTTC. Protein: CATRTSGSWEQYF.

This chain uses TRBV5-4 with TRBJ2-3; 7 nucleotides match TRBD2. V gave up 1 base and J gave up 4 bases; unmatched junction bases: 3. Germline lookup yields CDR1 SGHNT and CDR2 YYREEE (reference sequence). The CDR3 loop spans 14 amino acids. DNA of the CDR3: TGTGCCAGCAGCTTGTCTGGGGGGGCAGATACGCAGTATTTT. Translation: CASSLSGGADTQYF. Using reference TRBV5-4 and TRBJ2-3 for the parts outside the CDR3, the full variable domain is ETGVTQSPTHLIKTRGQQVTLRCSSQSGHNTVSWYQQALGQGPQFIFQYYREEENGRGNFPPRFSGLQFPNYSSELNVNALELDDSALYLCASSLSGGADTQYFGPGTRLTVL.

The V and J genes are TRBV11-2 and TRBJ2-3; D is ambiguous. This CDR3 contains 12 residues. Germline V gene lookup returns CDR1 SGHAT and CDR2 FQNNGV. Trimming left V 1 base short and J 14 bases short, with 13 bases between. This CDR3 reads CASSLAGLVVYF. The CDR3 nucleotides read TGTGCCAGCAGCTTAGCCGGGCTAGTTGTGTATTTT. The complete variable domain, with remaining parts taken from reference TRBV11-2 and TRBJ2-3, reads EAGVAQSPRYKIIEKRQSVAFWCNPISGHATLYWYQQILGQGPKLLIQFQNNGVVDDSQLPKDRFSAERLKGVDSTLKIQPAKLEDSAVYLCASSLAGLVVYFGPGTRLTVL.

The chain joins TRBV18 to TRBJ1-1; D not certain. Deletions cut 6 bases from V and 3 bases from J, with 14 bases between. CDR1 KGHSH and CDR2 LQKENI come from the germline V gene. CDR3 size: 14 residues. CDR3 coding DNA: TGTGCCAGCTCCCCTACATGGACCCACACTGAAGCTTTCTTT. Its translation is CASSPTWTHTEAFF.

The chain couples TRBV7-2 to TRBJ2-7, with D perhaps matching TRBD1 (6 bases). V lost 5 bases, J lost 3 bases, and 14 bases lay in between. CDR1 is SGHTA, CDR2 FQGNSA, per germline. CDR3 size: 14 residues. This CDR3 reads CASSLYRENYEQYF. As DNA, the CDR3 is TGTGCCAGCAGCCTTTACAGGGAGAACTACGAGCAGTACTTC. Together with reference TRBV7-2 and TRBJ2-7, the CDR3 gives the full variable domain: GAGVSQSPSNKVTEKGKDVELRCDPISGHTALYWYRQSLGQGLEFLIYFQGNSAPDKSGLPSDRFSAERTGGSVSTLTIQRTQQEDSAVYLCASSLYRENYEQYFGPGTRLTVT.

The DNA of the CDR3 is TGTGCCAGCTCGCCGGGGGGCACAGATACGCAGTATTTT. It translates to CASSPGGTDTQYF. This chain joins TRBV18 and TRBJ2-3; D possibly corresponds to TRBD2 (6 bases). The V and J ends lost 6 bases and 1 base respectively, with 8 bases between them. CDR3 length equals 13 residues. CDR1 is KGHSH and CDR2 is LQKENI in the germline V gene.

V is TRBV7-9 and J is TRBJ2-2; 7 nucleotides line up with TRBD2. With V trimmed by 5 bases and J by 2 bases, 11 bases remained unmatched. This CDR3 contains 17 residues. Germline V lookup: CDR1 SEHNR, CDR2 FQNEAQ (reference sequence). The CDR3 coding sequence is TGTGCCAGCAGCAGAGGTGCGGCTAGCGGTAACACCGGGGAGCTGTTTTTT. Translated: CASSRGAASGNTGELFF.

This clone was detected a few times. The J gene is TRBJ2-3, the V gene TRBV5-1; a possible D gene is TRBD2 (6 bases). Germline values: CDR1 SGHRS, CDR2 YFSETQ. The CDR3 covers 14 residues. Trimming removed 6 bases at V and 1 base at J, with 12 bases between. CDR3 residues: CASKTGVRTDTQYF. The CDR3 nucleotides read TGCGCCAGCAAGACGGGGGTCCGCACAGATACGCAGTATTTT.

This chain joins TRBV19 and TRBJ2-1; TRBD2 might be the D (6 bases). Per the germline V gene, CDR1 is LNHDA and CDR2 is SQIVND (reference sequence). V dropped 5 bases and J dropped 16 bases, with 15 bases sitting between them. This CDR3 has 11 residues. CDR3 in DNA: TGTGCCAGTAGTTACGGGGGAATACCCTTCTTC. Amino acid sequence: CASSYGGIPFF.

The genes are TRBV5-1 and TRBJ2-5, with TRBD2 as a possible D gene (6 bases). This CDR3 spans 15 amino acids. CDR1 is SGHRS, CDR2 YFSETQ, per germline. The V and J ends lost 4 bases and 0 bases respectively, with 13 bases between them. The CDR3 here is CASSPGGNYQETQYF. The CDR3 region has the DNA TGCGCCAGCAGCCCTGGAGGGAATTACCAAGAGACCCAGTACTTC.

The chain joins TRBV2 to TRBJ1-1; D may be TRBD1 (6 bases). The CDR3 is 12 residues long. The ends were cut back, 7 bases at V and 7 bases at J, with 13 bases in the middle. CDR1 and CDR2 from the germline V gene are SNHLY and FYNNEI. The CDR3 here is CASTLRGYEAFF. The CDR3 bases are TGTGCCAGCACCCTCAGGGGTTATGAAGCTTTCTTT.

The V gene is TRBV28, the J gene TRBJ2-7; D is undetermined. This CDR3 has 15 residues. With 5 bases removed from V and 3 bases from J, the gap between germline ends came to 17 bases. Germline CDR1 MDHEN, CDR2 SYDVKM. The CDR3 loop reads CASSPPHLHSYEQYF. CDR3 nucleotides: TGTGCCAGCAGTCCACCCCACCTTCACAGCTACGAGCAGTACTTC. The full variable domain, completed using reference TRBV28 and TRBJ2-7, is DVKVTQSSRYLVKRTGEKVFLECVQDMDHENMFWYRQDPGLGLRLIYFSYDVKMKEKGDIPEGYSVSREKKERFSLILESASTNQTSMYLCASSPPHLHSYEQYFGPGTRLTVT.

As to this clone: This CDR3 is also generated by other DNA sequences in the sample. The chain combines TRBV7-9 with TRBJ1-1, with D maybe TRBD1 (6 bases). The CDR3 contains 13 residues. Germline V gives CDR1 SEHNR, CDR2 FQNEAQ (reference sequence). V was clipped by 1 base and J by 5 bases, with 8 bases between them. CDR3 residues: CASSLEGGTEAFF. CDR3 bases: TGTGCCAGCAGCTTAGAGGGGGGTACTGAAGCTTTCTTT.

V is TRBV10-3 and J is TRBJ2-7; 8 nucleotides agree with TRBD1. The CDR3 extends over 15 amino acids. In germline, CDR1 is ENHRY, CDR2 SYGVKD. The J segment lost 2 bases and the V segment lost 6 bases, leaving 9 bases of the junction unmatched. The CDR3 DNA reads TGTGCCATCAGATCGGGACAGGTTCTAACCTACGAGCAGTACTTC. Its protein is CAIRSGQVLTYEQYF.

This chain connects TRBV29-1 to TRBJ1-1, with TRBD1 as a possible D gene (6 bases). Germline CDR1 is SQVTM and CDR2 is ANQGSEA. This CDR3 comprises 14 residues. Trimming cost V 6 bases and J 1 base, with 15 bases left between them. The CDR3 DNA follows: TGCAGCGTACACGGACAGCTAAAGAACACTGAAGCTTTCTTT. Its protein product is CSVHGQLKNTEAFF.

V and J are TRBV19 and TRBJ2-1, with 7 bases matching TRBD2. Per the germline V gene, CDR1 is LNHDA and CDR2 is SQIVND (reference sequence). CDR3 length: 14 amino acids. The junction had 11 bases not matched to a gene; V was cut back by 5 bases and J by 10 bases. The CDR3: CASSHGGRAGEQFF. CDR3 DNA sequence: TGTGCCAGTAGTCATGGAGGGAGGGCAGGGGAGCAGTTCTTC.

The V gene is TRBV7-2, the J gene TRBJ1-2; TRBD1 agrees at 9 bases. Germline loops: CDR1 SGHTA, CDR2 FQGNSA. The length of the CDR3 is 16 residues. V dropped 3 bases and J dropped 3; count of bases not matched to a gene: 8. For the CDR3, the DNA is TGTGCCAGCAGCTTCACAGGGGGCCAGTTCTACTATGGCTACACCTTC. Amino acid sequence: CASSFTGGQFYYGYTF.

This chain joins TRBV7-9 and TRBJ1-2; 8 bases are a match to TRBD1. The germline CDR1 and CDR2 sequences are SEHNR and FQNEAQ (reference sequence). The length of the CDR3 is 14 residues. V lost 5 bases, J lost 2 bases, and 4 bases stayed unmatched. The CDR3 nucleotides read TGTGCCAGCAGCCCGACAGGGGCCAACTATGGCTACACCTTC. Translated: CASSPTGANYGYTF.

The chain links TRBV2 to TRBJ2-5; TRBD2 matches 9 bases. The CDR3 is made up of 17 amino acids. J gave up 5 bases and V 4 bases, and 14 bases lay outside the gene matches. CDR1 and CDR2 from the germline V gene are SNHLY and FYNNEI. The CDR3, as DNA: TGTGCCAGCAGTGCACGGGCGACTAGCGGAGGGGGGGAGACCCAGTACTTC. It codes for CASSARATSGGGETQYF. The variable domain in full, with the rest retrieved from reference TRBV2 and TRBJ2-5, is EPEVTQTPSHQVTQMGQEVILRCVPISNHLYFYWYRQILGQKVEFLVSFYNNEISEKSEIFDDQFSVERPDGSNFTLKIRSTKLEDSAMYFCASSARATSGGGETQYFGPGTRLLVL.

The chain couples TRBV4-2 to TRBJ1-1, with a tentative D call TRBD1 (6 bases). Per the germline V gene, CDR1 is LGHNA and CDR2 is YNFKEQ. The CDR3 runs 17 residues. With 5 bases removed from V and 3 bases from J, the gap between germline ends came to 22 bases. This CDR3 reads CASSSNPGQQRHTEAFF. Here the CDR3 DNA reads TGTGCCAGCAGCTCTAACCCGGGACAACAACGGCACACTGAAGCTTTCTTT.